These T cell receptor beta chains were read from a single sample in a study of T cell changes during pregnancy in multiple sclerosis. Using immunoSEQ multiplex PCR, the repertoire was profiled, and TCRdb retains in-frame clones only, with some absent. This sample yields about 120,000 clones, of which 80% to 95% are seen a single time; roughly 6% belongs to the top ten. Sequencing was performed on peripheral blood, taken before pregnancy. The receptors were gathered from a female donor with multiple sclerosis, enrolled in a pregnancy study. Both conserved end residues are part of each CDR3. D genes are given only for firm matches. Expanded clones are given a class, and other clones once, few, many or no size at all.

TRBV11-1	TRBJ2-5	-	-	TGTGCCAGCAGCTTAGTGGGAGTCCAAGAGACCCAGTACTTC	CASSLVGVQETQYF
TRBV29-1	TRBJ1-1	-	-	TGCAGCGTTGAAGGACAGCGGGGCAAGAACACTGAAGCTTTCTTT	CSVEGQRGKNTEAFF
TRBV9	TRBJ2-7	-	TRBD2	TGTGCCAGCAGCCTGAGGACTAGCGGTTGTTACGAGCAGTACTTC	CASSLRTSGCYEQYF
TRBV7-6	TRBJ1-1	-	TRBD1	TGTGCCAGCAGCTTAGGAGGGGACAGGCTAAACACTGAAGCTTTCTTT	CASSLGGDRLNTEAFF
TRBV10-3	TRBJ2-7	-	TRBD1	TGTGCCATCAGAGTGACAGGGAAGGACGAGCAGTACTTC	CAIRVTGKDEQYF
TRBV5-1	TRBJ1-1	-	TRBD1	TGCGCCAGCCGACAGGGCCTGAACACTGAAGCTTTCTTT	CASRQGLNTEAFF
TRBV27	TRBJ1-4	once	-	TGTGCCAGCAAGGCGGCCTTTAATGAAAAACTGTTTTTT	CASKAAFNEKLFF
TRBV7-9	TRBJ2-1	-	TRBD2	TGTGCCAGCAGCTTGGCTAGCGGGGGGATCAATGAGCAGTTCTTC	CASSLASGGINEQFF
TRBV30	TRBJ1-2	-	-	TGTGCCTGGAGTGTACGGAGGGCTAACTATGGCTACACCTTC	CAWSVRRANYGYTF
TRBV30	TRBJ1-3	-	-	TGTGCCTGGAGCCTAGTCTCTGGAAACACCATATATTTT	CAWSLVSGNTIYF
TRBV18	TRBJ1-5	-	TRBD1	TGTGCCAGCTCACCACTCCCTCCGGGGACAGGGAGCAATCAGCCCCAGCATTTT	CASSPLPPGTGSNQPQHF
TRBV6-5	TRBJ2-7	-	TRBD1	TGTGCCAGCAGTTCCTCACAGACAGGGTCAACCTACGAGCAGTACTTC	CASSSSQTGSTYEQYF
TRBV5-1	TRBJ2-1	-	-	TGCGCCAGCAGCCCCCGGACAGATTACAATGAGCAGTTCTTC	CASSPRTDYNEQFF
TRBV5-1	TRBJ2-1	-	TRBD2	TGCGCCAGCAGCATGGGACTAGCGGGAGGGGGGACCTACAATGAGCAGTTCTTC	CASSMGLAGGGTYNEQFF
TRBV6-1	TRBJ2-5	-	TRBD1	TGTGCCAGCAGTGGGGACAGGGGGCGAGGGGAGACCCAGTACTTC	CASSGDRGRGETQYF
TRBV18	TRBJ2-4	-	TRBD1	TGTGCCAGCTCCAGGGACAGGGAGACCAAAAACATTCAGTACTTC	CASSRDRETKNIQYF
TRBV14	TRBJ2-3	-	TRBD1	TGTGCCAGCAGCCAAAGGGCACCGGGACAGGGGGTAAGAGGTACGCAGTATTTT	CASSQRAPGQGVRGTQYF
TRBV9	TRBJ2-7	-	TRBD2	TGTGCCAGCAGCCCTCTTGGGACTAGCGACTACGAGCAGTACTTC	CASSPLGTSDYEQYF
TRBV28	TRBJ2-1	-	-	TGTGCCAGCAGTTCCTTAGCGCCCAATGAGCAGTTCTTC	CASSSLAPNEQFF
TRBV2	TRBJ1-1	-	TRBD1	TGTGCCAGCAGTGAATTAGGGACAGGGACGTCGAACACTGAAGCTTTCTTT	CASSELGTGTSNTEAFF
TRBV7-9	TRBJ2-2	once	-	TGTGCCAGCAGCTTTGCTGGAGCCAACGGGGAGCTGTTTTTT	CASSFAGANGELFF
TRBV5-1	TRBJ2-1	-	-	TGCGCCAGCAGCTTAAGGACTGATAGGGTTGAGCAGTTCTTC	CASSLRTDRVEQFF
TRBV7-3	TRBJ1-2	-	TRBD1	TGTGCCAGCAGCCAAGGGACAGGAGATGGCTACACCTTC	CASSQGTGDGYTF
TRBV5-1	TRBJ2-5	-	TRBD2	TGCGCCAGCAGCCAGAGCGGGGACCAAGAGACCCAGTACTTC	CASSQSGDQETQYF
TRBV19	TRBJ1-5	-	TRBD1	TGTGCCAGTAAGGGGCAGGGGGCAAGTCAGCCCCAGCATTTT	CASKGQGASQPQHF
TRBV5-4	TRBJ2-3	-	TRBD2	TGTGCCAGCAGCTTGGTGCGGGGGACTAGCACAGATACGCAGTATTTT	CASSLVRGTSTDTQYF
TRBV6-1	TRBJ2-5	-	TRBD2	TGTGCCAGCAGTGGAGGACTAGCGGGAGGATTAGAGACCCAGTACTTC	CASSGGLAGGLETQYF
TRBV11-2	TRBJ2-5	-	-	TGTGCCAGCAGCTTCATTCTAGCGACGTACCAAGAGACCCAGTACTTC	CASSFILATYQETQYF
TRBV30	TRBJ2-5	-	-	TGTGCCTACAGCGAGAGCGGAGAGACCCAGTACTTC	CAYSESGETQYF
TRBV7-9	TRBJ1-1	-	TRBD1	TGTGCCAGCAGATCGGACAGGGGGCCCACTGAAGCTTTCTTT	CASRSDRGPTEAFF
TRBV5-1	TRBJ2-5	-	-	TGCGCCAGCACCCCCCGGGGAGGCCAAGAGACCCAGTACTTC	CASTPRGGQETQYF
TRBV4-2	TRBJ1-2	few	-	TGTGCCAGCAGCCAAGAAGACAGGTTAAGCGGCGGCTACACCTTC	CASSQEDRLSGGYTF
TRBV5-1	TRBJ2-3	-	TRBD2	TGCGCCAGCAGCTTGGAAAGGGTAGCGGGAAGGGATACGCAGTATTTT	CASSLERVAGRDTQYF
TRBV5-6	TRBJ1-3	-	TRBD1	TGTGCCAGCAGCTCGAGGACAGGGGGCCACTCTGGAAACACCATATATTTT	CASSSRTGGHSGNTIYF
TRBV18	TRBJ1-1	few	TRBD1	TGTGCCAGCTCACAAACGACAGGGGACACTGAAGCTTTCTTT	CASSQTTGDTEAFF
TRBV13	TRBJ2-5	-	TRBD2	TGTGCCAGCAGCTCGTCGGGACTAGCGGCCCAAGAGACCCAGTACTTC	CASSSSGLAAQETQYF
TRBV14	TRBJ2-5	-	TRBD1	TGTGCCAGCAGCCCAGGGGACAGGGTAGAAGAGACCCAGTACTTC	CASSPGDRVEETQYF
TRBV6-1	TRBJ1-6	-	-	TGTGCCAGCAGCCCGACTAGGGATTCACCCCTCCACTTT	CASSPTRDSPLHF
TRBV2	TRBJ2-5	-	-	TGTGCCAGCAGCCTGGCTAGCTGGTCCCAAGAGACCCAGTACTTC	CASSLASWSQETQYF
TRBV6-1	TRBJ1-5	-	-	TGTGCCAGCAGTGAATTCAGGGCCGGGCGCAATCAGCCCCAGCATTTT	CASSEFRAGRNQPQHF
TRBV7-9	TRBJ1-4	-	TRBD1	TGTGCCAGCAGCCCGGGACAGAGCATTACAGGAACTAATGAAAAACTGTTTTTT	CASSPGQSITGTNEKLFF
TRBV6-1	TRBJ2-1	-	TRBD2	TGTGCCAGCAGTGCATGGCAGGGACTAGCGGGAGTATGGGAGCAGTTCTTC	CASSAWQGLAGVWEQFF
TRBV19	TRBJ2-3	-	-	TGTGCCAGTAGTATAAACGCGATCCTAGGAGATACGCAGTATTTT	CASSINAILGDTQYF
TRBV6-5	TRBJ1-2	-	TRBD1	TGTGCCAGCAGTAACGGACACAGGGGTAGAAATGGCTACACCTTC	CASSNGHRGRNGYTF
TRBV9	TRBJ1-2	-	TRBD1	TGTGCCAGCAGCGTAGCGACAGGGGGCCCATATGGCTACACCTTC	CASSVATGGPYGYTF
TRBV4-1	TRBJ2-5	-	-	TGCGCCAGCAGTCCCGACCAGGGAAACCAAGAGACCCAGTACTTC	CASSPDQGNQETQYF
TRBV18	TRBJ2-5	-	TRBD2	TGTGCCAGCTCACCCGCCTGGGACGGGGGGGAGACCCAGTACTTC	CASSPAWDGGETQYF
TRBV7-6	TRBJ2-2	-	TRBD1	TGTGCCAGCGGACAGGGGCCAGCGAACACCGGGGAGCTGTTTTTT	CASGQGPANTGELFF
TRBV5-6	TRBJ1-1	-	TRBD1	TGTGCCAGCAGCACAGGACAGGGGGGGATTAAAGCTTTCTTT	CASSTGQGGIKAFF